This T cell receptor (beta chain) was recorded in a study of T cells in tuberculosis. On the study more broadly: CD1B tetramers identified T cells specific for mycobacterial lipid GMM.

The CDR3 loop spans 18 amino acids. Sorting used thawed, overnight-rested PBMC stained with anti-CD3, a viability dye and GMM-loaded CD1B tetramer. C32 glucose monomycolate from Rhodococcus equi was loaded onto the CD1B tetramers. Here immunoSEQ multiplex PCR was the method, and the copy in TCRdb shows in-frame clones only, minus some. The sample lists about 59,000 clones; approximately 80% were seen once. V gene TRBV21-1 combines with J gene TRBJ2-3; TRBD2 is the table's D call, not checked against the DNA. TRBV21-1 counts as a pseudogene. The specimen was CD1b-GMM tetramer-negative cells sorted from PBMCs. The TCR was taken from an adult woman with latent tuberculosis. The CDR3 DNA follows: TGTGCCAGCAGCAAAGAAGGGGGGAAGCGGGAGTTACCAGATACGCAGTATTTT. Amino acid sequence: CASSKEGGKRELPDTQYF.